What follows are 19 T cell receptor beta chains derived from one specimen sequenced in a study of T cell responses to AZD1222 COVID-19 vaccine. Some clones are missing from TCRdb's copy, which holds only in-frame ones; the method was immunoSEQ multiplex PCR. The data contain about 60,000 clones, around 86% of them singletons. The material sequenced was peripheral blood, taken on day 0 of AZD1222 vaccination. The receptors here all came from an adult in good health.

The genes are TRBV4-2 and TRBJ2-5; 8 bases match TRBD2. The germline V gene has CDR1 LGHNA and CDR2 YNFKEQ. This CDR3 has 15 residues. V shed 1 base and J 5 bases; nucleotides not matched to a gene: 6. The CDR3 reads CASSQAGGAVETQYF. The CDR3 DNA is TGTGCCAGCAGCCAAGCCGGGGGGGCGGTGGAGACCCAGTACTTC.

V is TRBV2 and J is TRBJ1-6; D call uncertain. CDR3 length equals 12 residues. V dropped 4 bases and J dropped 7 bases, with 5 bases sitting between them. Germline V gene sequence: CDR1 SNHLY, CDR2 FYNNEI. In nucleotides, the CDR3 is TGTGCCAGCAGTGGCCCCAATTCACCCCTCCACTTT. Its protein product is CASSGPNSPLHF.

The chain is built from TRBV6-1 and TRBJ1-3; no definite D call. V was clipped by 2 bases and J by 0 bases, with 14 bases between them. Germline assignment: CDR1 MNHNS and CDR2 SASEGT. There are 17 residues in the CDR3. The CDR3 reads CASSETPDGYSGNTIYF. The CDR3 DNA follows: TGTGCCAGCAGTGAAACACCGGACGGATACTCTGGAAACACCATATATTTT.

This sequence joins TRBV14 and TRBJ2-1; TRBD2 might be the D (6 bases). Germline values: CDR1 SGHDN, CDR2 FVKESK. The CDR3 sequence is 17 residues long. The V and J ends lost 0 bases and 4 bases respectively, with 16 bases between them. CDR3 bases: TGTGCCAGCAGCCAAGAGTATGCGGGGTTCCTATACAATGAGCAGTTCTTC. It yields the protein CASSQEYAGFLYNEQFF.

This clone is a singleton in its sample. J is TRBJ1-1 and V is TRBV19; D not resolved. The germline gives CDR1 LNHDA, CDR2 SQIVND (reference sequence). Trimming pared 3 bases from V and 0 bases from J, leaving 11 bases between. The CDR3 spans 15 residues. The CDR3 loop reads CASSINGVMNTEAFF. In DNA, the CDR3 is TGTGCCAGTAGTATTAATGGCGTTATGAACACTGAAGCTTTCTTT.

V usage is TRBV5-1 and J usage is TRBJ2-2, with unresolved D. Germline V CDR1 and CDR2: SGHRS, YFSETQ. With 4 bases removed from V and 3 bases from J, the gap between germline ends came to 10 bases. CDR3 length: 14 residues. The CDR3 loop is CASSLDLYTGELFF. Written as DNA, the CDR3 is TGCGCCAGCAGCCTTGATTTGTACACCGGGGAGCTGTTTTTT.

This clone was counted only a few times. The gene calls are TRBV28 and TRBJ1-5; D is unresolved. CDR1 is MDHEN, CDR2 SYDVKM, per germline. V was shortened by 4 bases and J by 5 bases, with 9 bases between the two germline ends. This CDR3 region has 13 residues. The CDR3 region is CASSSLLDQPQHF. The CDR3 bases are TGTGCCAGCAGTTCCCTCCTGGATCAGCCCCAGCATTTT. The full variable domain, rest sourced from reference TRBV28 and TRBJ1-5, is DVKVTQSSRYLVKRTGEKVFLECVQDMDHENMFWYRQDPGLGLRLIYFSYDVKMKEKGDIPEGYSVSREKKERFSLILESASTNQTSMYLCASSSLLDQPQHFGDGTRLSIL.

Notes on this clone: This sample also contains other DNA sequences that code for the same CDR3. This chain links TRBV19 with TRBJ2-1, with 8 bases fitting TRBD1. The CDR3 sequence is 15 residues long. Germline CDR1 is LNHDA and CDR2 is SQIVND (reference sequence). The J segment lost 1 base and the V segment lost 8 bases, leaving 7 bases of the junction unmatched. CDR3: CASSDTGGSYNEQFF. The CDR3 DNA follows: TGTGCCAGTTCAGATACAGGGGGTTCCTACAATGAGCAGTTCTTC.

The CDR3 DNA reads as TGTGCCAGCAGCTTAGCCGGGGGGAGAGGCGAGCAGTACTTC. Translated, it gives CASSLAGGRGEQYF. This chain uses TRBV11-2 with TRBJ2-7, with 7 bases matching TRBD2. Germline loops: CDR1 SGHAT, CDR2 FQNNGV. The CDR3 is 14 residues long. V was clipped by 1 base and J by 6 bases; unmatched bases: 6.

The chain recombines TRBV30 with TRBJ2-7, with 7 bases matching TRBD1. Germline CDR1 and CDR2: GTSNPN and SVGIG (reference sequence). CDR3 size: 13 residues. Unmatched junction bases numbered 13, after V lost 7 bases and J lost 7 bases. CDR3 DNA: TGTGCCTTGACAGGGTCTTACGTCGGAGAGCAGTACTTC. Its translation is CALTGSYVGEQYF.

The rearrangement joins TRBV7-9 to TRBJ1-4; no clear D gene. Per germline, CDR1 SEHNR and CDR2 FQNEAQ (reference sequence). V was trimmed by 0 bases and J by 0 bases, leaving 5 bases between them. The CDR3 totals 15 residues. As DNA, the CDR3 is TGTGCCAGCAGCTTAGCGAGAGCAACTAATGAAAAACTGTTTTTT. As protein: CASSLARATNEKLFF.

This chain links TRBV28 with TRBJ1-1; D might be TRBD1 (5 bases). V shed 3 bases and J shed 2 bases, with 16 bases lying between them. CDR3 length: 16 amino acids. Per the germline V gene, CDR1 is MDHEN and CDR2 is SYDVKM. The CDR3 DNA sequence: TGTGCCAGCAGTTTCGGGCAAAGGGGCACCAACACTGAAGCTTTCTTT. The encoded protein is CASSFGQRGTNTEAFF.

This chain connects TRBV10-3 to TRBJ2-5; D is ambiguous. The CDR3 sequence is 17 residues long. The V gene lost 0 bases and the J gene lost 2 bases, with 16 bases spanning the gap. The germline CDR1 and CDR2 sequences are ENHRY and SYGVKD. The CDR3, as DNA: TGTGCCATCAGTGAGTCAGTCTCCGGATTGGGGCAAGAGACCCAGTACTTC. Its translation is CAISESVSGLGQETQYF.

In this sample, this clone turned up a few times. J is TRBJ1-2 and V is TRBV9; D is ambiguous. The length of the CDR3 is 17 residues. Germline V gene sequence: CDR1 SGDLS, CDR2 YYNGEE. The ends were cut back, 0 bases at V and 2 bases at J, with 17 bases in the middle. The CDR3 reads CASSVARQRLGNYGYTF. In nucleotides, the CDR3 is TGTGCCAGCAGCGTAGCTCGCCAGAGGCTAGGAAACTATGGCTACACCTTC.

The chain combines TRBV5-4 with TRBJ1-2, with D tentatively TRBD1 (5 bases). The germline V and J ends were trimmed by 2 bases and 6 bases, with 20 bases remaining between them. The CDR3 is made up of 16 amino acids. Germline assignment: CDR1 SGHNT and CDR2 YYREEE (reference sequence). CDR3: CASSFPQGPSGDGYTF. The CDR3 DNA reads TGTGCCAGCAGCTTCCCCCAGGGCCCTTCTGGCGATGGCTACACCTTC.

The genes are TRBV14 and TRBJ2-7, with TRBD1 as a possible D gene (5 bases). Trimming stripped 6 bases from V and 9 bases from J, with 15 bases between. The CDR3 covers 12 residues. The germline V gene encodes CDR1 SGHDN and CDR2 FVKESK. The CDR3 DNA sequence: TGTGCCAGCAGTCCTCTAGGGGCCCTGCAGTACTTC. Protein sequence: CASSPLGALQYF.

The V gene is TRBV5-1, the J gene TRBJ1-3; the D is unclear. This CDR3 is 15 amino acids long. V was cut by 4 bases and J by 0 bases, with 11 bases left in between. CDR1 SGHRS and CDR2 YFSETQ come from the germline V gene. The CDR3 DNA follows: TGCGCCAGCAGCAGCCAGTCAAACTCTGGAAACACCATATATTTT. This codes for CASSSQSNSGNTIYF.

This clone was counted between two and nine times. The rearrangement links TRBV29-1 to TRBJ1-3; D possibly corresponds to TRBD1 (5 bases). Per the germline V gene, CDR1 is SQVTM and CDR2 is ANQGSEA. The CDR3 is made up of 14 amino acids. Trimming took 7 bases from V and 2 from J, leaving 15 bases between them. The CDR3 loop reads CSAAGGNAGNTIYF. The CDR3 DNA reads as TGCAGCGCCGCTGGGGGAAACGCTGGAAACACCATATATTTT.

The rearrangement uses TRBV18 and TRBJ2-1; tentatively, D is TRBD1 (5 bases). CDR1 and CDR2 from the germline V gene are KGHSH and LQKENI. The CDR3 is 12 residues long. The V gene lost 3 bases and the J gene lost 12 bases, with 12 bases spanning the gap. CDR3 DNA: TGTGCCAGCTCACCTCTTCAGGGCGCGCAGTTCTTC. Translated: CASSPLQGAQFF.